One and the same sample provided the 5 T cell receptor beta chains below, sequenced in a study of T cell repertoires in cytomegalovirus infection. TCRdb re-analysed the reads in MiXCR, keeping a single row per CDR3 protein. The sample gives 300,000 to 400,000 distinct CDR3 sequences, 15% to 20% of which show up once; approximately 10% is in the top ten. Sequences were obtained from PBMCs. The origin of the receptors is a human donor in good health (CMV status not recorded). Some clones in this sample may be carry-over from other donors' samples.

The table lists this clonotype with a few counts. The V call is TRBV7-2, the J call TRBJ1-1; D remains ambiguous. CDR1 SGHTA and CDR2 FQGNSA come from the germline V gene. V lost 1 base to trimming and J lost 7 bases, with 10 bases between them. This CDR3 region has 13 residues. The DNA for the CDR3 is TGTGCCAGCAGCTTAGTGGGGTGGAGTGAAGCTTTCTTT. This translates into CASSLVGWSEAFF.

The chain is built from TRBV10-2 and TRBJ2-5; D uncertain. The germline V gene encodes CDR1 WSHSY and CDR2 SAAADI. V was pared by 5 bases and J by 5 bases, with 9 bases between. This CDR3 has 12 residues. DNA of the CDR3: TGCGCCAGCAGTATAGTAGGCGAGACCCAGTACTTC. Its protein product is CASSIVGETQYF.

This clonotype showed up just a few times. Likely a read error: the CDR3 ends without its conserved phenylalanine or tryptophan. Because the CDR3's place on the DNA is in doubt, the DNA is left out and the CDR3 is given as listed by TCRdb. The CDR3 loop reads CAWSPPPTGAGTRGYI. This chain uses TRBV30 with TRBJ1-1; the table's D call of TRBD1 was not tested on the DNA. The germline V gene encodes CDR1 GTSNPN and CDR2 SVGIG (reference sequence). The CDR3 length is 16 residues, termini included.

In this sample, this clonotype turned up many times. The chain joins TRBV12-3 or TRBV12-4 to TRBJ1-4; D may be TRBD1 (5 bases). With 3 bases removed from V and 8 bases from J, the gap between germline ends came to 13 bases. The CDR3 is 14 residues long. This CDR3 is CASSFHGGEEKLFF. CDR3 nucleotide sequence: TGTGCCAGCAGTTTCCACGGGGGAGAGGAAAAACTGTTTTTT.

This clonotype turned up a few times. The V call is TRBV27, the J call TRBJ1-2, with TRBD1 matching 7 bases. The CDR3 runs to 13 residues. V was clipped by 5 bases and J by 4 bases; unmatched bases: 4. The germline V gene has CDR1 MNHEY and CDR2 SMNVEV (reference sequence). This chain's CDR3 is CASSPTGPYGYTF. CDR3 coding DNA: TGTGCCAGCAGTCCGACAGGGCCCTATGGCTACACCTTC.